Shown below are 22 T cell receptor beta chains from a single sample sequenced in a study of molecular identifiers for immune sequencing clone quantification (dated by TCRdb to the late 2010s). Library construction relied on PCR. This sample was sequenced with an Illumina HiSeq 4000. The public sequencing data were trimmed at Q25 with fastp and processed into clonotypes with MiXCR by TCRdb, which kept only in-frame beta chains. Rows matching on CDR3 protein sequence are summarized as one entry with the most common DNA and genes. For this sample there are hundreds of thousands of distinct CDR3 sequences; 15% to 20% appear just once. Roughly 0.9% of the sample is held by the ten biggest clonotypes. Input material: naive CD8+ T cells from blood, with Jurkat cell RNA spiked in. According to the study, the label for this sample's cell subset or site signals: FACS-sorted CD8+CD4-CCR7+CD45RA+ naive T cells. These receptors were collected from a human donor in good health. Some libraries in this study had Jurkat cell RNA spiked in.

This clonotype was seen at least ten times. The gene calls are TRBV9 and TRBJ2-2; D perhaps matches TRBD2 (6 bases). V was cut by 4 bases and J by 5 bases, with 18 bases left in between. CDR3 length equals 16 residues. Germline V gives CDR1 SGDLS, CDR2 YYNGEE. CDR3 region: CASSPLGGVGTGELFF. In nucleotides, the CDR3 is TGTGCCAGCAGCCCCCTGGGCGGGGTGGGGACCGGGGAGCTGTTTTTT.

This clonotype came up many times. The CDR3 bases are TGTGCCAGCAGCTTAGAGGACAGGATGAACACTGAAGCTTTCTTT. The encoded protein is CASSLEDRMNTEAFF. The chain uses TRBV11-2 and TRBJ1-1; 7 bases line up with TRBD1. V shed 0 bases and J 0 bases; nucleotides not matched to a gene: 1. Germline V gene lookup returns CDR1 SGHAT and CDR2 FQNNGV. The CDR3 is 15 residues long.

In this sample, this clonotype turned up many times. J is TRBJ2-7 and V is TRBV7-2; D remains unclear. CDR1 is SGHTA, CDR2 FQGNSA, per germline. V lost 5 bases to trimming and J lost 4 bases, with 12 bases between them. The CDR3 is made up of 13 amino acids. The CDR3 reads CASSPALVYEQYF. In nucleotides, the CDR3 is TGTGCCAGCAGCCCGGCTCTGGTTTACGAGCAGTACTTC.

About this clonotype: The germline gene is not matched at one end of the junction; a read error may be the cause. The V and J genes are TRBV27 and TRBJ2-7; 8 bases match TRBD1. The CDR3 spans 15 residues. Looked up from germline, CDR1 is MNHEY and CDR2 is SMNVEV (reference sequence). CDR3 loop: CASSSDRGSSYGQYF. The CDR3, as DNA: TGTGCCAGCAGTTCCGACAGGGGAAGCTCCTACGGGCAGTACTTC.

This clonotype has at least ten counts. This chain joins TRBV29-1 and TRBJ1-4, with no clear D. Trimming stripped 7 bases from V and 2 bases from J, with 11 bases between. The CDR3 length is 13 residues. CDR1 is SQVTM, CDR2 ANQGSEA, per germline. The CDR3 DNA follows: TGCAGCGCCCTTGCCGGGACTAATGAAAAACTGTTTTTT. It translates to CSALAGTNEKLFF. Supplemented by reference TRBV29-1 and TRBJ1-4, the full variable domain reads SAVISQKPSRDICQRGTSLTIQCQVDSQVTMMFWYRQQPGQSLTLIATANQGSEATYESGFVIDKFPISRPNLTFSTLTVSNMSPEDSSIYLCSALAGTNEKLFFGSGTQLSVL.

The CDR3 protein is CSVPGMGNQPQHF. DNA for the CDR3: TGCAGCGTCCCAGGGATGGGCAATCAGCCCCAGCATTTT. This chain uses TRBV29-1 with TRBJ1-5, with D maybe TRBD1 (5 bases). The CDR3 runs to 13 residues. With 6 bases removed from V and 2 bases from J, the gap between germline ends came to 11 bases. Germline values: CDR1 SQVTM, CDR2 ANQGSEA.

This chain uses TRBV19 with TRBJ2-2; a weak D match, TRBD2 (6 bases). V lost 3 bases and J lost 6, with 11 bases in between. The CDR3 covers 14 residues. Germline CDR1 reads LNHDA; CDR2 reads SQIVND (reference sequence). The CDR3 nucleotides read TGTGCCAGTAGTATTGCGGGGAGTTCCGGGGAGCTGTTTTTT. It translates to CASSIAGSSGELFF.

The chain recombines TRBV9 with TRBJ2-3, with 8 bases matching TRBD1. In germline, CDR1 is SGDLS, CDR2 YYNGEE. The CDR3 extends over 17 amino acids. V shed 0 bases and J 2 bases; nucleotides not matched to a gene: 8. CDR3 sequence reads: CASSVAETGVNTDTQYF. The CDR3 nucleotides read TGTGCCAGCAGCGTAGCGGAGACAGGGGTAAACACAGATACGCAGTATTTT.

This clonotype was counted many times. This chain joins TRBV5-1 and TRBJ1-1; D possibly corresponds to TRBD1 (6 bases). Trimming pared 0 bases from V and 4 bases from J, leaving 10 bases between. This CDR3 is 14 amino acids long. Germline assignment: CDR1 SGHRS and CDR2 YFSETQ. CDR3 in DNA: TGCGCCAGCAGCTTGGTACAGGGATTCACTGAAGCTTTCTTT. Translated, it gives CASSLVQGFTEAFF.

This clonotype came up many times. V and J are TRBV6-5 and TRBJ1-5; the D is unclear. Germline values: CDR1 MNHEY, CDR2 SVGAGI. V was cut by 4 bases and J by 3 bases, with 7 bases left in between. The CDR3 covers 13 residues. CDR3 in amino acids: CASSSAYNQPQHF. CDR3 bases: TGTGCCAGCAGTTCGGCCTACAATCAGCCCCAGCATTTT.

As to this clonotype: This may be a read error: a much more frequent sequence differs by one nucleotide. The rearrangement links TRBV7-3 to TRBJ2-3; maybe TRBD2 (5 bases). The CDR3 extends over 16 amino acids. Germline CDR1 reads SGHTA; CDR2 reads FQGTGA. The CDR3 coding sequence is TGTGCCAGCAGCTTATATTCGAGCGGTAGCACAGATACGCGGTATTTT. Amino acid sequence: CASSLYSSGSTDTRYF.

Turning to this clonotype: A far larger clone is just one base off, so this is likely a read error. Given the absence of the conserved phenylalanine or tryptophan at the CDR3 end, a read error is likely. The rearrangement links TRBV7-2 to TRBJ2-2, with D perhaps TRBD2 (5 bases). V lost 0 bases to trimming and J lost 3 bases, with 5 bases between them. From germline, CDR1 is SGHTA and CDR2 FQGNSA. The CDR3 has 14 residues. The CDR3 is CASSLAGDTGELFS. As DNA, the CDR3 is TGTGCCAGCAGCTTAGCGGGAGACACCGGGGAGCTGTTTTCT.

This clonotype was observed many times. V gene TRBV9 combines with J gene TRBJ1-2, with 8 bases aligning to TRBD1. The V gene's germline CDR1 is SGDLS and CDR2 YYNGEE. J gave up 2 bases and V 0 bases, and 6 bases lay outside the gene matches. The CDR3 runs 16 residues. The DNA of the CDR3 is TGTGCCAGCAGCGTAGCCCAAGGACAGGGAAACTATGGCTACACCTTC. Its protein product is CASSVAQGQGNYGYTF.

This clonotype was detected a few times. The rearrangement joins TRBV4-3 to TRBJ2-7; 10 bases line up with TRBD2. From germline, CDR1 is LGHNA and CDR2 YSLEER. The CDR3 is made up of 17 amino acids. The J segment lost 5 bases and the V segment lost 0 bases, leaving 10 bases of the junction unmatched. The CDR3 reads CASSQDRASGSFDEQYF. CDR3 in DNA: TGCGCCAGCAGCCAAGATAGGGCTAGCGGGAGTTTCGACGAGCAGTACTTC.

V gene TRBV7-2 combines with J gene TRBJ2-7, with D maybe TRBD1 (6 bases). The CDR3 extends over 14 amino acids. Trimming pared 5 bases from V and 5 bases from J, leaving 16 bases between. Germline V lookup: CDR1 SGHTA, CDR2 FQGNSA. The CDR3 loop is CASSVQGDMDEQYF. CDR3 sequence (DNA): TGTGCCAGCAGCGTACAGGGAGACATGGACGAGCAGTACTTC.

This clonotype showed up many times. The V gene is TRBV4-3, the J gene TRBJ1-1; D ambiguous. Between the trimmed V and J ends, which lost 0 bases and 6 bases, there was a span of 14 bases. The CDR3 totals 15 residues. Germline values: CDR1 LGHNA, CDR2 YSLEER. CDR3 DNA: TGCGCCAGCAGCCAAGAGGTTGAAGGTTACGCTGAAGCTTTCTTT. This codes for CASSQEVEGYAEAFF.

This clonotype was recorded at least ten times. DNA for the CDR3: TGTGCCAGCAGTTACCGCTCTGGGGCCAACGTCCTGACTTTC. It yields the protein CASSYRSGANVLTF. The gene calls are TRBV6-5 and TRBJ2-6, with unresolved D. There are 14 residues in the CDR3. V dropped 2 bases and J dropped 0 bases, with 2 bases sitting between them. CDR1 and CDR2 from the germline V gene are MNHEY and SVGAGI.

This clonotype appeared many times. The J gene is TRBJ1-1, the V gene TRBV7-9; TRBD1 agrees at 7 bases. Germline V gene data show CDR1 as SEHNR and CDR2 as FQNEAQ (reference sequence). This CDR3 has 14 amino acids. Unmatched junction bases numbered 5, after V lost 1 base and J lost 6 bases. The CDR3 coding sequence is TGTGCCAGCAGCTTAGTATTGGGACAGCCTGAAGCTTTCTTT. It encodes CASSLVLGQPEAFF.

This clonotype occurred a few times. The J gene is TRBJ2-5, the V gene TRBV27; 14 bases map to TRBD2. This CDR3 is 21 amino acids long. V trimming: 5 bases; J trimming: 3 bases; junction bases outside the gene matches: 20. CDR1 is MNHEY, CDR2 SMNVEV, per germline (reference sequence). The CDR3 DNA reads as TGTGCCAGCAGTCAGGTAGACGGGACTAGCGGGGGAAGCCCCTTCAAAGAGACCCAGTACTTC. It yields the protein CASSQVDGTSGGSPFKETQYF.

This clonotype was seen ten or more times. This sequence joins TRBV4-3 and TRBJ1-5; D is unclear. V shed 0 bases and J shed 6 bases, with 12 bases lying between them. Germline CDR1 and CDR2: LGHNA and YSLEER. The CDR3 runs 15 residues. The chain's CDR3 is CASSQDWDDGQPQHF. CDR3 DNA: TGCGCCAGCAGCCAAGATTGGGATGACGGTCAGCCCCAGCATTTT.

The V and J genes are TRBV11-2 and TRBJ2-1, with D possibly matching TRBD1 (5 bases). The germline CDR1 and CDR2 sequences are SGHAT and FQNNGV. This CDR3 region has 15 residues. V dropped 3 bases and J dropped 6 bases, with 15 bases sitting between them. DNA for the CDR3: TGTGCCAGCAGCTTTCCCGAGTATCAGGGCAATGAGCAGTTCTTC. Translation gives CASSFPEYQGNEQFF.

This rearrangement joins TRBV27 to TRBJ1-2; 8 bases map to TRBD1. CDR1 is MNHEY and CDR2 is SMNVEV in the germline V gene (reference sequence). V gave up 0 bases and J gave up 3 bases; unmatched junction bases: 9. The CDR3 consists of 17 residues. As DNA, the CDR3 is TGTGCCAGCAGTTTATCCATCCAGGGGGCTCTTCACTATGGCTACACCTTC. It specifies CASSLSIQGALHYGYTF.